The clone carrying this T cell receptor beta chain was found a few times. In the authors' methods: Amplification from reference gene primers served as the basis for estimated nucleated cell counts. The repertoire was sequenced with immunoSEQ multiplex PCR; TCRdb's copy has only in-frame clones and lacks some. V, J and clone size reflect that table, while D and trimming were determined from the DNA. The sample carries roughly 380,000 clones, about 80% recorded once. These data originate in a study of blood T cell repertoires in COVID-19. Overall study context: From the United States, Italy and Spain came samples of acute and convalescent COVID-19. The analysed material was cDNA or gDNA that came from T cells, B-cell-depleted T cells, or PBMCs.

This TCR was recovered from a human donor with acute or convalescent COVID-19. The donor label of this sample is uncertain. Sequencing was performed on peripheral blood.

CDR3 nucleotide sequence: TGTGCCAGCAGTTACCGGGGGATTTGGACTGAAGCTTTCTTT. The encoded protein is CASSYRGIWTEAFF. This chain uses TRBV2 with TRBJ1-1, with TRBD1 as a possible D gene (5 bases). The CDR3 runs to 14 residues. Trimming shortened V by 5 bases and J by 5 bases, and 15 bases separated the two germline ends. CDR1 SNHLY and CDR2 FYNNEI come from the germline V gene.